This T cell receptor beta chain stems from a study of cytomegalovirus exposure and HLA in healthy donors. Study-level information: The roughly 670 first-cohort repertoires shared a platform with the 130 or so validation repertoires, as reported in a later analysis.

Comment on this clone: The antigen is not known.

The donors were in the approximately 120-subject validation cohort, distinct from the approximately 730-subject first cohort. The table came from immunoSEQ multiplex PCR; TCRdb's copy has only in-frame clones and leaves some out. The sample carries about 250,000 clones, roughly 90% recorded once. This CDR3 spans 15 amino acids. Trimming took off 2 bases at V and 5 bases at J, with 15 bases between the two ends. Germline V gene sequence: CDR1 SNHLY, CDR2 FYNNEI. Study-wide results and limits: That first-cohort TCR clusters tended to co-occur in the roughly 130 validation repertoires was found in a later analysis. A few CMV-associated chains were confirmed in vitro to be specific for CMV antigens.

The source is a man between 18 and 29 years old in good health and CMV-seropositive. The chain carries TRBV2 and TRBJ1-1; possible D gene TRBD1, 5 bases. Sequencing was performed on PBMCs. The CDR3 is CASSESSRGSTEAFF. The CDR3 region has the DNA TGTGCCAGCAGTGAATCAAGCCGGGGGTCGACTGAAGCTTTCTTT.